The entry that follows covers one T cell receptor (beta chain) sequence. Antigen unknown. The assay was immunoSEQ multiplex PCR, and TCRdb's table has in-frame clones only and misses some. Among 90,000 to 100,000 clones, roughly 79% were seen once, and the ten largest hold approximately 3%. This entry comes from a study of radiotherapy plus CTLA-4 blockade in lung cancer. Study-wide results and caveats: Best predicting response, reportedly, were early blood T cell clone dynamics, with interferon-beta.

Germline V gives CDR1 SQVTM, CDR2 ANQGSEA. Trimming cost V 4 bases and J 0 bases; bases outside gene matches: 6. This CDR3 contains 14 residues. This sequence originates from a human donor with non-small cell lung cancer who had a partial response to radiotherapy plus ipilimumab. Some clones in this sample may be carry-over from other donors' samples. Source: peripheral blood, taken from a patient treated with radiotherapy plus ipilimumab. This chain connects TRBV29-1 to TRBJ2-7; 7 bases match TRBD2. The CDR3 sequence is CSVVAGESSYEQYF. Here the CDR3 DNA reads TGCAGCGTTGTAGCGGGCGAGAGCTCCTACGAGCAGTACTTC.